This is a list of T cell receptor beta chains from one sample in a study of blood T cell repertoires in COVID-19. Assay used: immunoSEQ multiplex PCR; TCRdb lists only in-frame clones, some missing. The table shows fewer than 55,000 clones, with more than 75% occurring only once. What was sequenced was peripheral blood. These receptor sequences come from a woman between 55 and 75 years old with acute or convalescent COVID-19. The CDR3 runs from the conserved cysteine through the conserved F or W. Fields, in order: V gene, J gene, clone size, D gene, CDR3 protein, CDR3 DNA. The D gene is left open where the match is weak. The listing skips clone size in some rows; elsewhere it reads once, few, many or a size class.

>TRBV5-6|TRBJ1-6|NA|NA
CASSNFLDSPLHF
TGTGCCAGCAGCAACTTTTTGGATTCACCCCTCCACTTT
>TRBV6-5|TRBJ1-5|NA|TRBD1
CASRSIQGQPQHF
TGTGCCAGCAGATCTATACAGGGGCAGCCCCAGCATTTT
>TRBV28|TRBJ1-1|NA|TRBD1
CASRPGQSLEAFF
TGTGCCAGCAGGCCGGGACAGTCCCTCGAAGCTTTCTTT
>TRBV5-1|TRBJ2-7|NA|TRBD1
CASSSGTGTYEQYF
TGCGCCAGCAGCTCCGGGACAGGTACCTACGAGCAGTACTTC
>TRBV5-5|TRBJ2-2|NA|NA
CASSHPSGVGAGELFF
TGTGCCAGCAGCCACCCGTCGGGGGTCGGGGCCGGGGAGCTGTTTTTT
>TRBV7-8|TRBJ2-2|once|NA
CASSLGRTGELFF
TGTGCCAGCAGCTTAGGGCGGACCGGGGAGCTGTTTTTT
>TRBV7-2|TRBJ2-1|NA|TRBD1
CASQQVTGTGNNEQFF
TGTGCCAGCCAGCAGGTCACGGGGACAGGGAACAATGAGCAGTTCTTC
>TRBV19|TRBJ2-6|NA|TRBD1
CASSRQGAGGANVLTF
TGTGCCAGTAGTCGACAGGGGGCTGGTGGGGCCAACGTCCTGACTTTC
>TRBV2|TRBJ1-1|NA|NA
CATKRGSGNTEAFF
TGTGCCACCAAAAGAGGGTCGGGGAACACTGAAGCTTTCTTT
>TRBV9|TRBJ1-3|NA|TRBD1
CASADRSGNTIYF
TGTGCCAGCGCGGACAGGTCTGGAAACACCATATATTTT
>TRBV6-1|TRBJ2-7|NA|NA
CASSEAPTISYEQYF
TGTGCCAGCAGTGAAGCGCCGACAATCTCCTACGAGCAGTACTTC
>TRBV19|TRBJ1-6|NA|TRBD1
CATRDRENSPLHF
TGTGCCACCAGGGACAGAGAAAATTCACCCCTCCACTTT
>TRBV5-1|TRBJ1-2|NA|NA
CASSLGTGLYGYTF
TGCGCCAGCAGCTTGGGTACAGGGCTGTATGGCTACACCTTC
>TRBV7-2|TRBJ2-5|NA|TRBD2
CASSLAPTSAETQYF
TGTGCCAGCAGCTTGGCCCCTACTAGCGCGGAGACCCAGTACTTC
>TRBV28|TRBJ1-1|NA|TRBD1
CASSRSPGQGYTEAFF
TGTGCCAGCAGTCGCTCTCCTGGACAGGGGTACACTGAAGCTTTCTTT
>TRBV7-8|TRBJ2-2|once|TRBD2
CASSLRLAVRTGELFF
TGTGCCAGCAGCTTACGACTAGCGGTCCGCACCGGGGAGCTGTTTTTT
>TRBV18|TRBJ2-5|once|TRBD1
CASSPPYGTGSETQYF
TGTGCCAGCTCACCTCCATATGGGACAGGGTCAGAGACCCAGTACTTC
>TRBV2|TRBJ1-1|once|NA
CASRAERNTEAFF
TGTGCCAGCAGGGCAGAGCGGAACACTGAAGCTTTCTTT
>TRBV7-9|TRBJ2-5|NA|NA
CASSFTRGETQYF
TGTGCCAGCAGCTTTACTAGGGGGGAGACCCAGTACTTC
>TRBV18|TRBJ1-1|NA|NA
CASSPARGQLNAFF
TGTGCCAGCTCACCTGCAAGGGGCCAACTGAATGCTTTCTTT
>TRBV5-4|TRBJ2-1|once|TRBD2
CASSLELALYNEQFF
TGTGCCAGCAGCTTGGAACTAGCGCTGTACAATGAGCAGTTCTTC
>TRBV5-5|TRBJ2-7|NA|NA
CASSRYNKGGGRAYEQYF
TGTGCCAGCAGCCGCTATAACAAGGGGGGAGGGCGAGCCTACGAGCAGTACTTC
>TRBV4-2|TRBJ2-1|NA|TRBD2
CASSPQTSGGNEQFF
TGTGCCAGCAGCCCGCAGACTAGCGGGGGCAATGAGCAGTTCTTC
>TRBV3-1/TRBV3-2|TRBJ2-3|few|TRBD2
CASSQDNSGGATDTQYF
TGTGCCAGCAGCCAAGATAATAGCGGGGGGGCCACAGATACGCAGTATTTT
>TRBV5-1|TRBJ1-6|once|TRBD1
CASSLDGQENSPLHF
TGCGCCAGCAGCTTGGATGGACAGGAGAATTCACCCCTCCACTTT
>TRBV2|TRBJ1-4|NA|TRBD1
CASSQRQGNEKLFF
TGTGCCAGCAGTCAGAGACAGGGGAATGAAAAACTGTTTTTT
>TRBV6-7|TRBJ2-3|NA|TRBD1
CASSTTEGARRTDTQYF
TGTGCCAGCAGTACGACCGAGGGGGCGCGACGCACAGATACGCAGTATTTT
>TRBV2|TRBJ1-5|NA|NA
CASRSGTHSNQPQHF
TGTGCCAGCAGGTCCGGGACACATAGCAATCAGCCCCAGCATTTT
>TRBV2|TRBJ2-7|NA|NA
CASSGPIAGYSSEQYF
TGTGCCAGCAGTGGCCCGATCGCAGGGTATTCTTCCGAGCAGTACTTC
>TRBV18|TRBJ2-1|NA|NA
CASRDSVNYNEQFF
TGTGCCAGCCGCGACAGCGTGAATTACAATGAGCAGTTCTTC
>TRBV7-6|TRBJ2-6|NA|NA
CASSEPYSGANVLTF
TGTGCCAGCAGCGAGCCGTACTCTGGGGCCAACGTCCTGACTTTC
>TRBV27|TRBJ2-1|NA|TRBD1
CASSSDRGYNEQFF
TGTGCCAGCAGTTCGGACAGGGGATACAATGAGCAGTTCTTC
>TRBV6-5|TRBJ2-7|NA|NA
CASSYSGQGMYEQYF
TGTGCCAGCAGTTATTCCGGACAAGGAATGTACGAGCAGTACTTC
>TRBV19|TRBJ1-4|NA|TRBD1
CASSIRHRQGDNEKLFF
TGTGCCAGTAGTATACGACACCGACAGGGGGATAATGAAAAACTGTTTTTT
>TRBV19|TRBJ1-5|NA|NA
CASARTPGVSNQPQHF
TGTGCCAGCGCGAGGACACCAGGGGTTAGCAATCAGCCCCAGCATTTT
>TRBV5-1|TRBJ2-3|NA|NA
CASSSTGRTDTQYF
TGCGCCAGCAGCTCTACAGGGCGCACAGATACGCAGTATTTT
>TRBV14|TRBJ2-7|NA|TRBD1
CASSPGQGVYEQYF
TGTGCCAGCAGCCCGGGACAGGGAGTCTACGAGCAGTACTTC
>TRBV7-8|TRBJ1-6|NA|TRBD1
CASSFRDRGYNSPLHF
TGTGCCAGCAGCTTCCGGGACAGGGGATATAATTCACCCCTCCACTTT
>TRBV7-9|TRBJ1-2|NA|NA
CASSSLSRRFHYTF
TGTGCCAGCAGCTCCCTCTCGCGCAGGTTCCACTACACCTTC
>TRBV24-1|TRBJ2-1|NA|NA
CATSVGGSYNEQFF
TGTGCCACCAGTGTGGGGGGCTCCTACAATGAGCAGTTCTTC
>TRBV10-3|TRBJ2-7|NA|NA
CAISRLSYEQYF
TGTGCCATCAGTCGACTGTCCTACGAGCAGTACTTC
>TRBV3-1/TRBV3-2|TRBJ2-7|NA|NA
CASSPSVRSNYEQYF
TGTGCCAGCAGCCCATCCGTCCGGTCAAACTACGAGCAGTACTTC
>TRBV3-1/TRBV3-2|TRBJ2-7|NA|TRBD1
CASSQTGVSYEQYF
TGTGCCAGCAGCCAGACAGGGGTCTCCTACGAGCAGTACTTC
>TRBV23-1|TRBJ1-2|NA|NA
CASSLGSREGYGYTF
TGCGCCAGCAGTCTAGGTTCACGGGAGGGCTATGGCTACACCTTC
>TRBV25-1|TRBJ1-2|NA|TRBD1
CASSDLGTGDGYTF
TGTGCCAGCAGTGACCTTGGGACAGGGGACGGCTACACCTTC
>TRBV11-3|TRBJ2-7|NA|TRBD2
CASSAGGGYEQYF
TGTGCCAGCAGCGCCGGGGGGGGCTACGAGCAGTACTTC
>TRBV9|TRBJ2-5|NA|NA
CASSVDTTGQETQYF
TGTGCCAGCAGCGTAGATACGACAGGTCAAGAGACCCAGTACTTC
>TRBV12-3/TRBV12-4|TRBJ2-5|NA|NA
CASRPARRETQYF
TGTGCCAGCAGGCCGGCTAGAAGAGAGACCCAGTACTTC
>TRBV18|TRBJ2-7|NA|NA
CASSPRTFSNEQYF
TGTGCCAGCTCACCAAGGACATTTAGCAACGAGCAGTACTTC
>TRBV11-2|TRBJ1-1|NA|NA
CASRREGTNTEAFF
TGTGCCAGCAGAAGAGAGGGAACGAACACTGAAGCTTTCTTT
>TRBV2|TRBJ1-2|NA|NA
CASKETSSGYTF
TGTGCCAGTAAAGAAACATCTAGCGGCTACACCTTC
>TRBV9|TRBJ2-5|once|TRBD1
CASSVGTGGGQETQYF
TGTGCCAGCAGCGTAGGGACAGGGGGAGGGCAAGAGACCCAGTACTTC
>TRBV24-1|TRBJ1-5|NA|NA
CATAGQTSNQPQHF
TGTGCCACCGCTGGACAGACTAGCAATCAGCCCCAGCATTTT
>TRBV6-1|TRBJ2-3|NA|TRBD2
CASSERSLSGGRADTQYF
TGTGCCAGCAGTGAAAGGTCCCTATCGGGAGGCCGAGCAGATACGCAGTATTTT
>TRBV11-1|TRBJ2-7|NA|TRBD2
CASSLVGTSDYEQYF
TGTGCCAGCAGCTTAGTTGGGACTAGCGACTACGAGCAGTACTTC
>TRBV2|TRBJ1-1|NA|TRBD1
CASIPGTGMVTEAFF
TGTGCCAGCATTCCCGGGACAGGGATGGTTACTGAAGCTTTCTTT
>TRBV6-6|TRBJ1-1|NA|NA
CASSWEGGTEAFF
TGTGCCAGCAGCTGGGAGGGGGGTACTGAAGCTTTCTTT
>TRBV19|TRBJ2-7|NA|NA
CASSMSRGRSPTHEQYF
TGTGCCAGTAGTATGTCCAGGGGCCGATCCCCTACCCACGAGCAGTACTTC
>TRBV21-1|TRBJ2-1|NA|NA
CASSKKVVRDTYNEQFF
TGTGCCAGCAGCAAAAAAGTGGTCAGGGACACCTACAATGAGCAGTTCTTC
>TRBV2|TRBJ2-7|NA|NA
CASSETPYGGGYEQYF
TGTGCCAGCAGTGAAACCCCCTACGGAGGGGGCTACGAGCAGTACTTC